This T cell receptor (beta chain) was identified during a study of spatial heterogeneity in lung cancer. Study outcomes and limitations: Ubiquitous expanded tumor TCRs were observed in blood more at resection than follow-up.

This clonotype appeared many times. Its target is unknown. The length of the CDR3 is 14 residues. Germline CDR1 SGHNT, CDR2 YYREEE (reference sequence). The V and J ends lost 4 bases and 5 bases, in that order; junction bases with no gene match: 3. In TCRdb, the 5' RACE reads were re-called with MiXCR into one record per CDR3 protein. The sample comprises roughly 24,000 distinct CDR3 sequences, 9% to 10% of which are singletons, and 20% to 25% rests with the top ten. Time point specified: blood at routine non-recurrence follow-up after resection. Whole RNA was taken from tumor, nontumor lung or frozen PBMC; it was then sequenced unsorted.

This TCR derives from a male donor with early-stage non-small cell lung cancer. The source material was PBMCs, sampled at follow-up. V gene TRBV5-4 combines with J gene TRBJ1-4, with 9 bases fitting TRBD1. CDR3 sequence reads: CASSPGQGNEKLFF. The CDR3 coding sequence is TGTGCCAGCAGCCCGGGACAGGGAAATGAAAAACTGTTTTTT.